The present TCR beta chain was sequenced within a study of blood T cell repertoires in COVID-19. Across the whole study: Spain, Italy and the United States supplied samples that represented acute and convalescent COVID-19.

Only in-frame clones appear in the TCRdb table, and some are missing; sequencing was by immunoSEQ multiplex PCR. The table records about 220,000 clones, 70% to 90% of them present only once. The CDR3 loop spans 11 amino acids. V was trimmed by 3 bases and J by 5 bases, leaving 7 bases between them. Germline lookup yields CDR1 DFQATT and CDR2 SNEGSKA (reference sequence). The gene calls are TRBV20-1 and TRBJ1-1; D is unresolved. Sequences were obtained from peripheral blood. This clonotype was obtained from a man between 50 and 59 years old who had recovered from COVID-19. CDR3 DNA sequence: TGCAGTGCTAGTCCTCGGACTGAAGCTTTCTTT. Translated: CSASPRTEAFF.